This T cell receptor beta chain originates from a study of cytomegalovirus exposure and HLA in healthy donors. Germline loops: CDR1 SQVTM, CDR2 ANQGSEA. The CDR3 spans 15 residues. The V segment lost 4 bases and the J segment 10 bases; nucleotides outside the gene matches: 17. Vbeta (60) and Jbeta (13) primers were used in the PCR. Clones were sequenced by immunoSEQ multiplex PCR, and TCRdb holds only the in-frame ones, with some missing. The repertoire has more than 95,000 clones, more than 75% of them found once; the top ten carry under 13%. This clonotype was sampled from a woman aged 18-29 years in good health and CMV-seropositive. The chain couples TRBV29-1 to TRBJ1-1, with 8 bases fitting TRBD1. Sequencing input: PBMCs. CDR3: CSVGAAGTGTSGAFF. The CDR3 region has the DNA TGCAGCGTTGGGGCGGCCGGGACAGGCACATCTGGAGCTTTCTTT.